This TCR beta chain appears in the sequencing data of a study of T cell responses to AZD1222 COVID-19 vaccine. Across the study: Second-dose recipients at about 4 or about 12 weeks were treated as one pooled group.

The study, taken as a whole, reports: Of spike-specific TCRs, nearly half reportedly target regions left unmutated in variants. Spike as a whole was targeted by vaccine-associated CD4 TCRs, dominant at 160-218 and 743-854. Baseline seropositives among AZD1222 recipients totaled only 5 or 6.

Sequencing used immunoSEQ multiplex PCR; TCRdb keeps in-frame clones, though not all of them. The sample has around 120,000 clones, about 91% seen once. In the case of this clone: No antigen is known for it.

V trimming: 4 bases; J trimming: 4 bases; junction bases outside the gene matches: 4. The CDR3 contains 14 residues. Looked up from germline, CDR1 is LGHDT and CDR2 is YNNKEL (reference sequence). The TCR originated in an adult in good health. The sequencing used peripheral blood, collected on day 0 of AZD1222 vaccination. V and J are TRBV3-1 (or the pseudogene TRBV3-2) and TRBJ1-3; 7 positions agree with TRBD1. CDR3 sequence (DNA): TGTGCCAGCAGCCCCCGGGACAGAGGAAACACCATATATTTT. This sequence encodes CASSPRDRGNTIYF.